Shown below are 9 T cell receptor beta chains from a single sample sequenced in a study of OX40 agonist ivuxolimab in advanced cancers. The method was immunoSEQ multiplex PCR; TCRdb's version includes in-frame clones alone and lacks a portion of them. The sample comprises under 100,000 clones, more than 80% of which are singletons, and around 2.5% rests with the top ten. Sequenced here: CD4+ or CD8+ T cells sorted from blood, sampled in a trial of the OX40 agonist ivuxolimab. Every receptor here comes from an adult with an advanced solid tumor such as melanoma, head and neck, liver or kidney cancer.

The gene calls are TRBV9 and TRBJ2-2; D unresolved. The CDR3 runs 12 residues. Germline V gives CDR1 SGDLS, CDR2 YYNGEE. Trimming cost V 4 bases and J 13 bases, with 14 bases left between them. The DNA for the CDR3 is TGTGCCAGCAGCTCAGGACGGACCAGGCTGTTTTTT. Its translation is CASSSGRTRLFF.

V usage is TRBV7-9 and J usage is TRBJ2-7; D remains unclear. The CDR3 has 14 residues. Trimming stripped 3 bases from V and 0 bases from J, with 9 bases between. Looked up from germline, CDR1 is SEHNR and CDR2 is FQNEAQ (reference sequence). As DNA, the CDR3 is TGTGCCAGCAGCTTTACGCAGGACTCCTACGAGCAGTACTTC. Translation: CASSFTQDSYEQYF.

V is TRBV19 and J is TRBJ1-5, with D uncertain. Germline lookup yields CDR1 LNHDA and CDR2 SQIVND (reference sequence). The V end lost 1 base, the J end lost 6 bases, and 10 bases lay between the germline ends. The CDR3 runs 14 residues. The CDR3 region is CASSIGAEAQPQHF. Written as DNA, the CDR3 is TGTGCCAGTAGTATAGGGGCGGAGGCTCAGCCCCAGCATTTT. The full variable domain, completed using reference TRBV19 and TRBJ1-5, is DGGITQSPKYLFRKEGQNVTLSCEQNLNHDAMYWYRQDPGQGLRLIYYSQIVNDFQKGDIAEGYSVSREKKESFPLTVTSAQKNPTAFYLCASSIGAEAQPQHFGDGTRLSIL.

The chain has TRBV5-1 and TRBJ2-5; no reliable D call. The J call may be incorrect, as the DNA end agrees better with TRBJ2-7. Germline V gene sequence: CDR1 SGHRS, CDR2 YFSETQ. CDR3 size: 13 residues. The CDR3 here is CASSFGGSYEQYF. CDR3 in DNA: TGCGCCAGCAGCTTCGGCGGTTCCTACGAGCAGTACTTC.

The rearrangement links TRBV7-9 to TRBJ1-4; unclear D gene. V was shortened by 5 bases and J by 1 base, with 17 bases between the two germline ends. Germline V lookup: CDR1 SEHNR, CDR2 FQNEAQ (reference sequence). The CDR3 has 17 amino acids. In DNA, the CDR3 is TGTGCCAGCAGCCTCGGTGCGGACCTCCTAACTAATGAAAAACTGTTTTTT. Its protein is CASSLGADLLTNEKLFF.

This chain connects TRBV6-5 to TRBJ1-2, with 11 positions matching TRBD1. The CDR3 sequence is 14 residues long. The trim removed 5 bases at V and 4 bases at J, leaving 3 bases unmatched. Germline-derived CDR1 and CDR2 are MNHEY and SVGAGI. The CDR3 DNA reads as TGTGCCAGCAGTCGAGGACAGGGGGCCTATGGCTACACCTTC. As protein: CASSRGQGAYGYTF.

V gene TRBV6-1 combines with J gene TRBJ1-5; 7 bases line up with TRBD1. Germline V gives CDR1 MNHNS, CDR2 SASEGT. This CDR3 spans 17 amino acids. The J segment lost 0 bases and the V segment lost 3 bases, leaving 8 bases of the junction unmatched. CDR3 nucleotide sequence: TGTGCCAGCAGTGAGACGGACAGGAGATATAGCAATCAGCCCCAGCATTTT. It codes for CASSETDRRYSNQPQHF.

This clone was observed a few times. The V gene is TRBV30, the J gene TRBJ1-1; D not certain. The germline V gene has CDR1 GTSNPN and CDR2 SVGIG (reference sequence). The CDR3 runs 12 residues. V dropped 1 base and J dropped 4 bases, with 7 bases sitting between them. CDR3 in DNA: TGTGCCTGGAGTGGGGAGCTCACTGAAGCTTTCTTT. Protein sequence: CAWSGELTEAFF.

The chain links TRBV19 to TRBJ2-2; 9 bases match TRBD1. The V segment lost 7 bases and the J segment 4 bases; nucleotides outside the gene matches: 7. From germline, CDR1 is LNHDA and CDR2 SQIVND (reference sequence). The CDR3 runs 15 residues. CDR3 protein: CASKRDRVATGELFF. Written as DNA, the CDR3 is TGTGCCAGTAAGCGGGACAGGGTCGCCACCGGGGAGCTGTTTTTT.